Each of the 20 T cell receptor beta chains below was sequenced from the same sample in a study of T-cell reconstitution after alpha-beta-depleted transplantation in children. Unique molecular identifiers were incorporated into the prepared TCRbeta library. MiXCR was run by TCRdb on the PCR reads, yielding one entry per CDR3 protein. The table has about 200,000 distinct CDR3 sequences, under 8.5% seen once. The material sequenced was PBMCs, mostly from graft donor cells, taken 360 days after TCRalphabeta/CD19-depleted stem cell transplant. These receptors came from a male patient aged 2-15 years who had a stem cell transplant for acute myeloid leukemia, so the T cells may come from the graft donor.

This clonotype has a handful of counts. The chain carries TRBV4-2 and TRBJ2-7; D is possibly TRBD1 or TRBD2 (5 bases each). Per the germline V gene, CDR1 is LGHNA and CDR2 is YNFKEQ. The CDR3 loop spans 15 amino acids. The V and J ends lost 2 bases and 2 bases respectively, with 13 bases between them. The DNA of the CDR3 is TGTGCCAGCAGCCAATGGGGGAATCAAGCCTACGAGCAGTACTTC. Its protein product is CASSQWGNQAYEQYF.

This clonotype has at least ten counts. The chain joins TRBV29-1 to TRBJ1-2; D may be TRBD1 (6 bases). V dropped 6 bases and J dropped 1 base, with 18 bases sitting between them. From germline, CDR1 is SQVTM and CDR2 ANQGSEA. The CDR3 totals 15 residues. Here the CDR3 DNA reads TGCAGCGTCCCCAACCAGGGGACATTTAACTATGGCTACACCTTC. Its protein is CSVPNQGTFNYGYTF.

Worth noting for this clonotype: A much larger clone lies one base from this, so it may be a read error. The chain recombines TRBV12-3 or TRBV12-4 with TRBJ1-1, with 8 bases matching TRBD1. With V trimmed by 5 bases and J by 7 bases, 15 bases remained unmatched. The CDR3 consists of 16 residues. CDR3 amino acids: CASSPMVRTGKIEAFF. For the CDR3, the DNA is TGTGCCAGCAGTCCTATGGTCAGGACAGGGAAAATTGAAGCTTTCTTT.

This clonotype was seen ten or more times. This chain connects TRBV15 to TRBJ2-5; D possibly corresponds to TRBD1 (5 bases). The V gene lost 0 bases and the J gene lost 9 bases, with 17 bases spanning the gap. CDR1 is LNHNV, CDR2 YYDKDF, per germline (reference sequence). The CDR3 sequence is 15 residues long. This chain's CDR3 is CATSRESRGSRAQYF. The CDR3 DNA is TGTGCCACCAGCAGAGAAAGTAGAGGCTCCAGGGCCCAGTACTTC. Together with reference TRBV15 and TRBJ2-5, the CDR3 gives the full variable domain: DAMVIQNPRYQVTQFGKPVTLSCSQTLNHNVMYWYQQKSSQAPKLLFHYYDKDFNNEADTPDNFQSRRPNTSFCFLDIRSPGLGDTAMYLCATSRESRGSRAQYFGPGTRLLVL.

This clonotype was picked up many times. This chain links TRBV12-3 or TRBV12-4 with TRBJ2-3; 8 nucleotides agree with TRBD2. This CDR3 region has 16 residues. J was trimmed by 3 bases and V by 8 bases; bases with no gene match: 13. The CDR3 region is CASSRRAGVGTDTQYF. The DNA of the CDR3 is TGTGCCAGCTCCCGTAGAGCGGGAGTAGGGACAGATACGCAGTATTTT.

In its sample, this clonotype was seen many times. V is TRBV6-1 and J is TRBJ2-1, with D maybe TRBD2 (5 bases). V lost 6 bases and J 9 bases, leaving 24 bases between the germline ends. This CDR3 region has 16 residues. Germline V lookup: CDR1 MNHNS, CDR2 SASEGT. CDR3 in amino acids: CASRRPLAGPPGEQFF. The CDR3 coding sequence is TGTGCCAGCAGGAGGCCTTTGGCGGGCCCACCTGGTGAGCAGTTCTTC.

This clonotype was picked up many times. The CDR3 sequence: CSLRKYNEQFF. The CDR3 DNA follows: TGCAGCCTACGAAAATACAATGAGCAGTTCTTC. J is TRBJ2-1 and V is TRBV29-1; D remains ambiguous. This CDR3 spans 11 amino acids. The V gene's germline CDR1 is SQVTM and CDR2 ANQGSEA. Trimming shortened V by 8 bases and J by 4 bases, and 9 bases separated the two germline ends.

This clonotype was seen many times. This chain joins TRBV7-9 and TRBJ1-1; 10 bases are shared with TRBD1. The CDR3 runs 17 residues. With V trimmed by 1 base and J by 3 bases, 8 bases remained unmatched. Germline CDR1 and CDR2: SEHNR and FQNEAQ (reference sequence). The CDR3, as DNA: TGTGCCAGCAGCTTAGAGACCTCCGGGACAGGGGACACTGAAGCTTTCTTT. Translation gives CASSLETSGTGDTEAFF. Supplemented by reference TRBV7-9 and TRBJ1-1, the full variable domain reads DTGVSQNPRHKITKRGQNVTFRCDPISEHNRLYWYRQTLGQGPEFLTYFQNEAQLEKSRLLSDRFSAERPKGSFSTLEIQRTEQGDSAMYLCASSLETSGTGDTEAFFGQGTRLTVV.

This clonotype was seen only a few times. The rearrangement links TRBV7-3 to TRBJ2-7, with D possibly matching TRBD2 (6 bases). CDR3 size: 15 residues. Germline CDR1 SGHTA, CDR2 FQGTGA. V lost 0 bases and J lost 5, with 14 bases in between. The CDR3 is CASSLTPGSANEQYF. The CDR3 bases are TGTGCCAGCAGCTTAACCCCCGGGAGCGCCAACGAGCAGTACTTC. Full variable domain (missing parts from reference TRBV7-3 and TRBJ2-7): GAGVSQTPSNKVTEKGKYVELRCDPISGHTALYWYRQSLGQGPEFLIYFQGTGAADDSGLPNDRFFAVRPEGSVSTLKIQRTERGDSAVYLCASSLTPGSANEQYFGPGTRLTVT.

V is TRBV10-3 and J is TRBJ2-5; maybe TRBD1 (5 bases). Germline assignment: CDR1 ENHRY and CDR2 SYGVKD. The CDR3 totals 16 residues. V was pared by 1 base and J by 0 bases, with 12 bases between. CDR3 sequence: CAISEWQGDYQETQYF. The CDR3 DNA reads as TGTGCCATCAGTGAGTGGCAGGGCGACTACCAAGAGACCCAGTACTTC.

This clonotype was counted ten times or more. The chain links TRBV20-1 to TRBJ2-1, with 11 bases matching TRBD1. The CDR3 runs 14 residues. CDR1 is DFQATT, CDR2 SNEGSKA, per germline (reference sequence). The V and J ends lost 6 bases and 7 bases, in that order; junction bases with no gene match: 8. The CDR3 nucleotides are TGCAGTGCCCAAGGGACAGGGGGTATAAATGAGCAGTTCTTC. It specifies CSAQGTGGINEQFF.

The V and J genes are TRBV29-1 and TRBJ1-1, with 10 bases that match TRBD1. From germline, CDR1 is SQVTM and CDR2 ANQGSEA. Losses at the gene ends were 0 bases for V and 10 bases for J; bases not matched to a gene: 2. This CDR3 is 12 amino acids long. The CDR3 reads CSVEDWDRGAFF. CDR3 in DNA: TGCAGCGTTGAAGATTGGGACAGGGGAGCTTTCTTT.

The gene calls are TRBV11-2 and TRBJ2-5; 7 bases match TRBD2. This CDR3 is 13 amino acids long. The germline CDR1 and CDR2 sequences are SGHAT and FQNNGV. The junction had 5 bases not matched to a gene; V was cut back by 5 bases and J by 5 bases. The CDR3: CASSQSGMETQYF. DNA for the CDR3: TGTGCCAGCAGCCAGAGCGGGATGGAGACCCAGTACTTC.

This clonotype has ten or more counts. The rearrangement joins TRBV4-3 to TRBJ2-5; 7 nucleotides align to TRBD2. Germline CDR1 and CDR2: LGHNA and YSLEER. This CDR3 comprises 15 residues. The J segment lost 4 bases and the V segment lost 0 bases, leaving 5 bases of the junction unmatched. The DNA of the CDR3 is TGCGCCAGCAGCCAAGATTTAGCGGGCGTAGAGACCCAGTACTTC. Protein sequence: CASSQDLAGVETQYF.

This clonotype was seen a few times. The germline gene is not matched at one end of the junction; a read error may be the cause. V is TRBV7-7 and J is TRBJ2-1; possible D gene TRBD2, 7 bases. There are 14 residues in the CDR3. The germline V gene encodes CDR1 SSHAT and CDR2 FNYEAQ (reference sequence). The CDR3 coding sequence is TGTGCTAGCAGCTTAGGGGGACTACACAATGAGCAGTTCTTC. It yields the protein CASSLGGLHNEQFF.

This chain links TRBV20-1 with TRBJ2-3; 11 nucleotides align to TRBD2. After removal of 6 bases from V and 4 bases from J, the junction contained 6 bases not matched to a gene. The CDR3 totals 14 residues. Germline V gene sequence: CDR1 DFQATT, CDR2 SNEGSKA (reference sequence). CDR3 protein: CSARTSGGADTQYF. The CDR3 region has the DNA TGCAGTGCCCGAACTAGCGGGGGTGCAGATACGCAGTATTTT.

This clonotype was observed a handful of times. The V and J genes are TRBV5-1 and TRBJ2-2; 8 bases are shared with TRBD1. From germline, CDR1 is SGHRS and CDR2 YFSETQ. CDR3 length: 19 amino acids. Germline trimming cut 0 bases from V and 4 bases from J; bases unmatched to any gene: 14. CDR3 nucleotide sequence: TGCGCCAGCAGCTTGGGAAGGGCAGGGGGCGACGGCGTCACCGGGGAGCTGTTTTTT. Residues: CASSLGRAGGDGVTGELFF.

This clonotype was counted between two and nine times. The V gene is TRBV4-1, the J gene TRBJ2-3; a weak D match, TRBD1 (6 bases). The CDR3 has 14 residues. Per germline, CDR1 MGHRA and CDR2 YSYEKL. The V gene lost 0 bases and the J gene lost 4 bases, with 8 bases spanning the gap. The chain's CDR3 is CASSQDRTADTQYF. For the CDR3, the DNA is TGCGCCAGCAGCCAAGATCGGACAGCAGATACGCAGTATTTT.

This clonotype was observed at least ten times. This chain connects TRBV29-1 to TRBJ2-1; 9 nucleotides match TRBD1. Looked up from germline, CDR1 is SQVTM and CDR2 is ANQGSEA. The CDR3 extends over 14 amino acids. Germline trimming cut 7 bases from V and 8 bases from J; bases unmatched to any gene: 12. The CDR3 DNA is TGCAGCGGGAGGACAGGGGTCACACTCGATGAGCAGTTCTTC. It specifies CSGRTGVTLDEQFF.

This clonotype was counted ten times or more. The gene calls are TRBV12-3 or TRBV12-4 and TRBJ2-7; 9 nucleotides line up with TRBD2. The CDR3 is made up of 14 amino acids. V trimming: 3 bases; J trimming: 2 bases; junction bases outside the gene matches: 2. The CDR3 region has the DNA TGTGCCAGCAGTTTTGGCGGGAGGGCCTACGAGCAGTACTTC. This translates into CASSFGGRAYEQYF.